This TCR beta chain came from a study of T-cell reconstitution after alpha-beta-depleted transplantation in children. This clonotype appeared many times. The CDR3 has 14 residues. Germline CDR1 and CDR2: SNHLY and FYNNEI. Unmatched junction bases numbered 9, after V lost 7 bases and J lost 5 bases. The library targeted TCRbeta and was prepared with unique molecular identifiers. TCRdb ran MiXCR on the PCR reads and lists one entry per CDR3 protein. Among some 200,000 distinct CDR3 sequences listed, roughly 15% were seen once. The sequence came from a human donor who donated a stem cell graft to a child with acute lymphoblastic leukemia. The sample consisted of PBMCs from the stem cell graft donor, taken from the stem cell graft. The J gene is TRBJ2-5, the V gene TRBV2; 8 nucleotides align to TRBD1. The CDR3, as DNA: TGTGCCAGCAAATGGCAGGGGGCGCGGGAGACCCAGTACTTC. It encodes CASKWQGARETQYF.